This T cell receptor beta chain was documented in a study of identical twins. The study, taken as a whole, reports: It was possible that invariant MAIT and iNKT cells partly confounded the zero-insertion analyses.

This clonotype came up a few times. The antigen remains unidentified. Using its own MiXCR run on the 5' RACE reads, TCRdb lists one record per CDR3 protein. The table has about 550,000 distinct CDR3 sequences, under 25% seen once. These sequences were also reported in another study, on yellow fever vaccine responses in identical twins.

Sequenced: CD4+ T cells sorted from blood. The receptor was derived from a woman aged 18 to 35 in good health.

In DNA form, the CDR3 reads TGCGCCAGCAGCTTCCGATCCCCAGGGACTAGCGGATACAATGAGCAGTTCTTC. As protein: CASSFRSPGTSGYNEQFF. The rearrangement joins TRBV5-1 to TRBJ2-1; 11 bases are shared with TRBD2. With V trimmed by 2 bases and J by 4 bases, 11 bases remained unmatched. Germline-derived CDR1 and CDR2 are SGHRS and YFSETQ. The CDR3 totals 18 residues.